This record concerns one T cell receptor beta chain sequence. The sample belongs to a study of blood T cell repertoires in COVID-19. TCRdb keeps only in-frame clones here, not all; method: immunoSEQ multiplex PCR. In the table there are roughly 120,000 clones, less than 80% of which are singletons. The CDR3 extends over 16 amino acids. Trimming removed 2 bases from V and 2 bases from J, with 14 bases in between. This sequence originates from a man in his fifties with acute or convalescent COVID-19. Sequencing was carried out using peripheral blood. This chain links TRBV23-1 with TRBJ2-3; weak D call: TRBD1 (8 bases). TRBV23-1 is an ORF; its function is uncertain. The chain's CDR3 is CASSQHRGGYTDTQYF. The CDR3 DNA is TGCGCCAGCAGTCAACACAGGGGGGGGTACACAGATACGCAGTATTTT.